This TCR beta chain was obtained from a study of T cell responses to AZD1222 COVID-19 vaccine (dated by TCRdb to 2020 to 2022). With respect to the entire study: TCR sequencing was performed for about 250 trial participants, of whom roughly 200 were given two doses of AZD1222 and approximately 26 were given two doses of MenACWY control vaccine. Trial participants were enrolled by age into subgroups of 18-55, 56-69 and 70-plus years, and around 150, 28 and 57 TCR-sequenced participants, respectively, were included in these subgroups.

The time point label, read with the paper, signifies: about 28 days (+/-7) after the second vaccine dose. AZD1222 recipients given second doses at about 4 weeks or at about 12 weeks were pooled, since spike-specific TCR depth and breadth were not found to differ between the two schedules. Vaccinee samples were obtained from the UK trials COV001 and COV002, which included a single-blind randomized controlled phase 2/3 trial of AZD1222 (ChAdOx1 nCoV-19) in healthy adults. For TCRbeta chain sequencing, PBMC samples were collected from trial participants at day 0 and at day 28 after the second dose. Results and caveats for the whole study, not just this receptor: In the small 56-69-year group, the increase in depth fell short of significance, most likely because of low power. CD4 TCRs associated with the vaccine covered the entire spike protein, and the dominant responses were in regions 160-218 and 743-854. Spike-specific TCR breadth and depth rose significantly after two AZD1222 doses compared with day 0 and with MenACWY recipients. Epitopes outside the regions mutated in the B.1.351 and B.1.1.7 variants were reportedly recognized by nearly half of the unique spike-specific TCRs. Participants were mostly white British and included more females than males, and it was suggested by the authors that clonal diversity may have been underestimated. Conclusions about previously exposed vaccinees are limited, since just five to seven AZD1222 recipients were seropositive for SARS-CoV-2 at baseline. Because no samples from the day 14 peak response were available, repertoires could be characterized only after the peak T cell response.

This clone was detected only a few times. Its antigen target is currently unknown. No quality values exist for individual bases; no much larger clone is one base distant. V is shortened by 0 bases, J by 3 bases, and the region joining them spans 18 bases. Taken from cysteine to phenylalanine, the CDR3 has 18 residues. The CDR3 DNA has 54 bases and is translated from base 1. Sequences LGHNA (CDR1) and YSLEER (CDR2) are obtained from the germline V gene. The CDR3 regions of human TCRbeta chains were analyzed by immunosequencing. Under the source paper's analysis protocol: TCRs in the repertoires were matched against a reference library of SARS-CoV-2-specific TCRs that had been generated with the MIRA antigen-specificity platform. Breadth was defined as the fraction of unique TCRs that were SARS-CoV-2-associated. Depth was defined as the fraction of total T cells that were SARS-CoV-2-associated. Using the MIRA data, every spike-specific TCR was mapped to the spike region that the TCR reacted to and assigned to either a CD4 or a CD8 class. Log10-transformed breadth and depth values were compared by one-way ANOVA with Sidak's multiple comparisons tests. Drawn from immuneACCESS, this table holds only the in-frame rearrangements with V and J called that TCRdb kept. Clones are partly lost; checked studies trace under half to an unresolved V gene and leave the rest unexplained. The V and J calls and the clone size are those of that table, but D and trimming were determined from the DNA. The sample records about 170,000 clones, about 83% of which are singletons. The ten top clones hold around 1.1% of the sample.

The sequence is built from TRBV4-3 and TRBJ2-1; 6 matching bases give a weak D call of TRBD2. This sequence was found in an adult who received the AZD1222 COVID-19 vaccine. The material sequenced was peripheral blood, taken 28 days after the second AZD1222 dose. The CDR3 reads CASSQDPPGGIGYNEQFF. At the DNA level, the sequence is TGCGCCAGCAGCCAAGACCCACCCGGGGGAATTGGCTACAATGAGCAGTTCTTC.